This TCR beta chain was profiled in a study of CD8 T cells in ankylosing spondylitis. Findings and limits, study-wide: Apparently characteristic of ankylosing spondylitis blood was a TCR beta motif (about eight highly homologous variants). Reports say disease-linked clones showed up significantly more in matched ankylosing spondylitis synovial fluid. A subset of motif variants has previously been described in the synovial fluid and blood of reactive arthritis.

Quantitative 5'-RACE was performed with molecular barcodes, and it yielded the TCR beta libraries. TCRdb called the 5' RACE reads again in MiXCR, with one record for every CDR3 protein. The sample contains around 430,000 distinct CDR3 sequences, approximately 17% of which appear only once. CDR1 DFQATT and CDR2 SNEGSKA come from the germline V gene (reference sequence). The J segment lost 2 bases and the V segment lost 0 bases, leaving 6 bases of the junction unmatched. The CDR3 has 15 amino acids. Comment on this clonotype: Its matching antigen is unknown.

The source of this sequence is a male donor with ankylosing spondylitis. Sequencing input: blood, either unsorted or a sorted T cell fraction (not recorded which). The V and J genes are TRBV20-1 and TRBJ2-7; 8 nucleotides align to TRBD2. CDR3 DNA: TGCAGTGCTAGAGATATCAGCGGGAGTCCCTACGAGCAGTACTTC. Protein sequence: CSARDISGSPYEQYF.